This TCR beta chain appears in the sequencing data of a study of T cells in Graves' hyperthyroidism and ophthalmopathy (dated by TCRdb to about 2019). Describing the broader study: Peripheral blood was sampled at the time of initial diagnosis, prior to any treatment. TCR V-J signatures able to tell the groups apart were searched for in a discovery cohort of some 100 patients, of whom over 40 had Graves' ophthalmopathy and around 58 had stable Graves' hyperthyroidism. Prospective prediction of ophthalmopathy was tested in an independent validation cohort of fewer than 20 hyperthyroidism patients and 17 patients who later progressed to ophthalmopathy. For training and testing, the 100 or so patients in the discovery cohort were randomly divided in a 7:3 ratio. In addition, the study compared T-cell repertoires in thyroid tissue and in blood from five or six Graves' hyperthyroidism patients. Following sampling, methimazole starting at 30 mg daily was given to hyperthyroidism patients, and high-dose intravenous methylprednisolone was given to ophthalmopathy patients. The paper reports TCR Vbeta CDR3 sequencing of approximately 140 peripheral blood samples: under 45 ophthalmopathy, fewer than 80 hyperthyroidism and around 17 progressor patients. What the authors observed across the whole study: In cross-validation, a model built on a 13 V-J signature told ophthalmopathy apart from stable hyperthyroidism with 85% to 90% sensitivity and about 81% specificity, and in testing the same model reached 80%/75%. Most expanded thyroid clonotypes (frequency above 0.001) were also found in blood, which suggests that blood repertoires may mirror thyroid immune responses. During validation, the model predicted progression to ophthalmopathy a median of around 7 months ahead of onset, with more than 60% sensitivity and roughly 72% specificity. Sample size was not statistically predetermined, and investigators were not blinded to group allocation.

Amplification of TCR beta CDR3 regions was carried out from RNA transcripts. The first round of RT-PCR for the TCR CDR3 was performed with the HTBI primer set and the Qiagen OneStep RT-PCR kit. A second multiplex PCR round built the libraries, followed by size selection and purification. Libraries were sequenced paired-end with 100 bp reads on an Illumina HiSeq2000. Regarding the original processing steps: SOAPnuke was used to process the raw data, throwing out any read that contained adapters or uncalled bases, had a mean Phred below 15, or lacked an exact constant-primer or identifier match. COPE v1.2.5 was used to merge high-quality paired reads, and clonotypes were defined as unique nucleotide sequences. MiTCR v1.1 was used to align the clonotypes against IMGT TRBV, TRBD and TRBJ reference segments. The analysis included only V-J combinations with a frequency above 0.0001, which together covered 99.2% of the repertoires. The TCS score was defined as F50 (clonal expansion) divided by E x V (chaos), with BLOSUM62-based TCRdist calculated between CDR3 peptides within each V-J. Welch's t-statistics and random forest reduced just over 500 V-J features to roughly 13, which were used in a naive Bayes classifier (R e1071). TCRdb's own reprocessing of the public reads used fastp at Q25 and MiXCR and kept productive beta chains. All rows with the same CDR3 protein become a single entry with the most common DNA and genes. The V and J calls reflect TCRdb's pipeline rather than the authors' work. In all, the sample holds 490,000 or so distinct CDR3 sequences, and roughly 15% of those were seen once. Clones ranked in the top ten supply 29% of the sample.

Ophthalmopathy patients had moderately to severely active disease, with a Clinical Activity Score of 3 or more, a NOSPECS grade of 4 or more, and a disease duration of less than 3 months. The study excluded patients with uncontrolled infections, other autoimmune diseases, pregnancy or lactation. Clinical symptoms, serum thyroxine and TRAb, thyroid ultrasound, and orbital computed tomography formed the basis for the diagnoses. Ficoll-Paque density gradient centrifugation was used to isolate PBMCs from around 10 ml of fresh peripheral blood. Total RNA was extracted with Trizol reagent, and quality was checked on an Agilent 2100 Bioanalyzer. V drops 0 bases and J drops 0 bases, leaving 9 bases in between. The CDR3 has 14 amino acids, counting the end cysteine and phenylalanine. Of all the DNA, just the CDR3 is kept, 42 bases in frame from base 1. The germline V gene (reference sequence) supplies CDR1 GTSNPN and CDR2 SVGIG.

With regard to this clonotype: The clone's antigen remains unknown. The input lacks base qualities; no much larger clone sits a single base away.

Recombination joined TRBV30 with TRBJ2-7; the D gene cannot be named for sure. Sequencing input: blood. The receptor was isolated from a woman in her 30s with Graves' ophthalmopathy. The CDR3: CAWSVNGDSYEQYF. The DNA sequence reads TGTGCCTGGAGTGTGAACGGAGACTCCTACGAGCAGTACTTC. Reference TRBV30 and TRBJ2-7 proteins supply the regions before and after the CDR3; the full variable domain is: SQTIHQWPATLVQPVGSPLSLECTVEGTSNPNLYWYRQAAGRGLQLLFYSVGIGQISSEVPQNLSASRPQDRQFILSSKKLLLSDSGFYLCAWSVNGDSYEQYFGPGTRLTVT.